Below are 25 T cell receptor beta chains sequenced from a single sample in a study of cytomegalovirus exposure and HLA in healthy donors. Use of 60 Vbeta and 13 Jbeta primers characterized the PCR. Method: immunoSEQ multiplex PCR; TCRdb's copy keeps in-frame clones and lacks some. Reported are tens of thousands of clones; the ten largest clones contain 8% to 13%. The specimen was PBMCs. All receptors come from a woman in her fifties or sixties in good health and CMV-seropositive.

The chain carries TRBV10-2 and TRBJ2-7, with 7 nucleotides matching TRBD2. V dropped 10 bases and J dropped 3; count of bases not matched to a gene: 9. The CDR3 runs to 13 residues. Germline V CDR1 and CDR2: WSHSY, SAAADI. CDR3 amino acids: CATKSGTNYEQYF. CDR3 coding DNA: TGCGCCACCAAATCCGGGACTAACTACGAGCAGTACTTC.

The chain combines TRBV5-4 with TRBJ2-2; 9 nucleotides agree with TRBD1. The germline gives CDR1 SGHNT, CDR2 YYREEE (reference sequence). This CDR3 comprises 15 residues. The V gene end was trimmed by 4 bases and the J gene end by 4 bases; junction bases not matched to a gene: 5. The DNA of the CDR3 is TGTGCCAGCAGCCCACAGGGGGCGCTCACCGGGGAGCTGTTTTTT. It encodes CASSPQGALTGELFF.

V is TRBV4-1 and J is TRBJ1-4; TRBD1 agrees at 10 bases. This CDR3 is built from 14 residues. With 4 bases clipped from V and 6 bases from J, the junction kept 2 bases outside the gene matches. Germline loops: CDR1 MGHRA, CDR2 YSYEKL. The CDR3: CASSPGTGDEKLFF. CDR3 nucleotides: TGCGCCAGCAGCCCCGGGACAGGGGATGAAAAACTGTTTTTT.

The V and J genes are TRBV15 and TRBJ2-1; D may be TRBD2 (6 bases). CDR1 is LNHNV and CDR2 is YYDKDF in the germline V gene (reference sequence). The length of the CDR3 is 18 residues. Trimming stripped 3 bases from V and 1 base from J, with 19 bases between. The CDR3 is CATSRDPPGTESYNEQFF. The CDR3 DNA sequence: TGTGCCACCAGCAGGGATCCCCCCGGGACTGAATCCTACAATGAGCAGTTCTTC.

The chain couples TRBV28 to TRBJ1-2, with 7 bases lining up with TRBD1. This CDR3 region has 14 residues. The V segment lost 4 bases and the J segment 5 bases; nucleotides outside the gene matches: 7. Germline V CDR1 and CDR2: MDHEN, SYDVKM. CDR3 nucleotides: TGTGCCAGCAGTTCCGGCAGGGGGGATTATGGCTACACCTTC. It encodes CASSSGRGDYGYTF.

The chain is built from TRBV5-1 and TRBJ1-1, with 7 nucleotides matching TRBD1. The CDR3 runs 16 residues. With V trimmed by 4 bases and J by 4 bases, 13 bases remained unmatched. CDR1 SGHRS and CDR2 YFSETQ come from the germline V gene. CDR3 protein: CASSGKGGPTGTEAFF. CDR3 coding DNA: TGCGCCAGCAGCGGAAAAGGGGGCCCGACGGGCACTGAAGCTTTCTTT.

The genes are TRBV5-1 and TRBJ2-7; TRBD1 might be the D (5 bases). CDR1 is SGHRS and CDR2 is YFSETQ in the germline V gene. The CDR3 is 13 amino acids. V lost 2 bases and J lost 5, with 11 bases in between. CDR3 coding DNA: TGCGCCAGCAGCTTAGCAGGGATCAACGAGCAGTACTTC. This translates into CASSLAGINEQYF.

This sequence joins TRBV28 and TRBJ2-3, with D maybe TRBD2 (6 bases). Germline V gene lookup returns CDR1 MDHEN and CDR2 SYDVKM. V was clipped by 6 bases and J by 6 bases, with 13 bases between them. This CDR3 has 13 residues. The CDR3 nucleotides read TGTGCCAGCAGGGAGGGGTCATCGGATACGCAGTATTTT. Protein sequence: CASREGSSDTQYF. The whole variable domain, filled in from reference TRBV28 and TRBJ2-3, reads DVKVTQSSRYLVKRTGEKVFLECVQDMDHENMFWYRQDPGLGLRLIYFSYDVKMKEKGDIPEGYSVSREKKERFSLILESASTNQTSMYLCASREGSSDTQYFGPGTRLTVL.

This chain connects TRBV18 to TRBJ2-3, with TRBD2 identical over 7 bases. Germline V CDR1 and CDR2: KGHSH, LQKENI. The CDR3 consists of 15 residues. J lost 5 bases, V lost 6 bases, and 11 bases had no gene match. The CDR3 DNA sequence: TGTGCCAGCTCCCCCCGTTCGGGAGGTGGAGATACGCAGTATTTT. It codes for CASSPRSGGGDTQYF.

This chain uses TRBV5-5 with TRBJ2-3, with D possibly being TRBD1 (5 bases). The CDR3 is 15 amino acids. The V end lost 2 bases, the J end lost 0 bases, and 10 bases lay between the germline ends. The germline gives CDR1 SGHKS, CDR2 YYEKEE (reference sequence). CDR3 amino acids: CASSFAGQSTDTQYF. The CDR3 DNA sequence: TGTGCCAGCAGCTTCGCAGGACAAAGCACAGATACGCAGTATTTT.

The V and J genes are TRBV6-6 and TRBJ2-7; 7 bases are a match to TRBD1. This CDR3 contains 14 residues. V shed 4 bases, J shed 2 bases, and the junction held 5 bases outside the gene matches. Germline V gene lookup returns CDR1 MNHNY and CDR2 SVGAGI (reference sequence). The CDR3 is CASSSGTAPYEQYF. The CDR3, as DNA: TGTGCCAGCAGTTCCGGGACAGCCCCCTACGAGCAGTACTTC.

The rearrangement joins TRBV6-5 to TRBJ1-2; weak D call: TRBD1 (5 bases). Germline CDR1 MNHEY, CDR2 SVGAGI. The CDR3 totals 13 residues. V lost 2 bases to trimming and J lost 8 bases, with 12 bases between them. CDR3 protein: CASSYDGGEGYTF. The CDR3 DNA reads as TGTGCCAGCAGTTACGATGGAGGGGAGGGCTACACCTTC.

In DNA, the CDR3 is TGTGCCAGCAAGGGGGACAGGGAGGAAAAACTGTTTTTT. Residues: CASKGDREEKLFF. The chain combines TRBV21-1 with TRBJ1-4; TRBD1 was called by the table and not checked on the DNA. TRBV21-1 is deemed a pseudogene. This CDR3 has 13 residues.

The chain joins TRBV25-1 to TRBJ1-2; possible D gene TRBD1, 5 bases. This CDR3 region has 15 residues. Per the germline V gene, CDR1 is MGHDK and CDR2 is SYGVNS. V was pared by 4 bases and J by 7 bases, with 19 bases between. In nucleotides, the CDR3 is TGTGCCAGCAGTGTGGGTGATGGGGCGGAACGTGGCTACACCTTC. Translated, it gives CASSVGDGAERGYTF.

V and J are TRBV29-1 and TRBJ1-2; unclear D gene. The V and J ends lost 6 bases and 1 base respectively, with 6 bases between them. The CDR3 totals 11 residues. CDR1 and CDR2 (germline): SQVTM, ANQGSEA. CDR3 region: CSVELNYGYTF. CDR3 DNA: TGCAGCGTCGAACTTAACTATGGCTACACCTTC.

V and J are TRBV29-1 and TRBJ2-3; 12 nucleotides match TRBD2. The CDR3 has 17 amino acids. Germline V gene data show CDR1 as SQVTM and CDR2 as ANQGSEA. Trimming at V came to 0 bases and at J to 3 bases, leaving 7 bases not matched to a gene. The CDR3 loop is CSVEDPGLAGRTDTQYF. CDR3 coding DNA: TGCAGCGTTGAAGACCCCGGACTAGCGGGACGGACAGATACGCAGTATTTT.

The V gene is TRBV6-5, the J gene TRBJ2-7, with TRBD1 matching 7 bases. The length of the CDR3 is 13 residues. Trimming removed 2 bases from V and 6 bases from J; junction bases left unmatched: 4. Germline-derived CDR1 and CDR2 are MNHEY and SVGAGI. Here the CDR3 DNA reads TGTGCCAGCAGTTACGACAGGGTGAGCGAGCAGTACTTC. It encodes CASSYDRVSEQYF.

The genes are TRBV6-1 and TRBJ1-2; possible D gene TRBD1, 6 bases. CDR1 MNHNS and CDR2 SASEGT come from the germline V gene. Trimming left V 1 base short and J 6 bases short, with 18 bases between. The CDR3 sequence is 16 residues long. The CDR3 loop is CASSEVGVGGGNGYTF. DNA for the CDR3: TGTGCCAGCAGTGAAGTGGGGGTTGGGGGCGGTAATGGCTACACCTTC.

The chain uses TRBV10-1 and TRBJ1-1, with D uncertain. The CDR3 is 14 residues long. Trimming stripped 5 bases from V and 1 base from J, with 11 bases between. Germline assignment: CDR1 WNHNN and CDR2 SYGVQD (reference sequence). The CDR3 DNA reads TGCGCCAGCAGTCAACAGAGACAGAACACTGAAGCTTTCTTT. This codes for CASSQQRQNTEAFF.

The chain couples TRBV28 to TRBJ1-2; 7 bases agree with TRBD1. With V trimmed by 7 bases and J by 5 bases, 7 bases remained unmatched. Germline assignment: CDR1 MDHEN and CDR2 SYDVKM. The CDR3 consists of 13 residues. The CDR3 reads CASKLTGNYGYTF. The CDR3 DNA follows: TGTGCCAGCAAACTGACAGGGAATTATGGCTACACCTTC.

The CDR3 nucleotides are TGCGCCAGCAGCCAAGTGGGTTTGGAGGAGCAGTACTTC. As protein: CASSQVGLEEQYF. The chain combines TRBV4-1 with TRBJ2-7; D is undetermined. This CDR3 spans 13 amino acids. Germline-derived CDR1 and CDR2 are MGHRA and YSYEKL. V lost 1 base, J lost 7 bases, and 11 bases lay in between.

For the CDR3, the DNA is TGTGCCTGGAGTTCGGGGGGGGCCTACGAGCAGTACTTC. Protein sequence: CAWSSGGAYEQYF. V is TRBV30 and J is TRBJ2-7; 8 nucleotides agree with TRBD2. The CDR3 contains 13 residues. Per germline, CDR1 GTSNPN and CDR2 SVGIG (reference sequence). Unmatched junction bases numbered 2, after V lost 2 bases and J lost 2 bases.

The chain uses TRBV6-1 and TRBJ1-1, with TRBD1 matching over 9 bases. CDR3 size: 13 residues. CDR1 MNHNS and CDR2 SASEGT come from the germline V gene. Losses at the gene ends were 8 bases for V and 9 bases for J; bases not matched to a gene: 10. CDR3 protein: CASERPGTGKAFF. The CDR3 nucleotides are TGTGCCAGCGAAAGACCCGGGACAGGGAAAGCTTTCTTT.

CDR3 bases: TGTGCCAGCACCCTACGGAGGGTGAACACCGGGGAGCTGTTTTTT. This codes for CASTLRRVNTGELFF. This sequence joins TRBV27 and TRBJ2-2; the D gene is possibly TRBD2 (6 bases). The germline V gene encodes CDR1 MNHEY and CDR2 SMNVEV (reference sequence). Trimming removed 7 bases at V and 1 base at J, with 13 bases between. The CDR3 sequence is 15 residues long.

The rearrangement links TRBV27 to TRBJ2-7, with D unresolved. Germline V CDR1 and CDR2: MNHEY, SMNVEV (reference sequence). The CDR3 is 14 residues long. V was cut by 2 bases and J by 0 bases, with 8 bases left in between. CDR3 residues: CASSLTWSSYEQYF. DNA for the CDR3: TGTGCCAGCAGTTTAACCTGGAGCTCCTACGAGCAGTACTTC.